These T cell receptor beta chains were read from a single sample in a study of blood T cell repertoires in COVID-19. Libraries were prepared by immunoSEQ multiplex PCR; TCRdb keeps only in-frame clonotypes and omits some of them. The sample lists about 160,000 clones, roughly 85% occurring once. The sequenced sample was peripheral blood. Receptor source: a man aged 35-49 years with acute or convalescent COVID-19. Both conserved end residues are part of each CDR3. D genes are given only for firm matches. Clone size, where shown, is once, few, many, or a class for clones that have expanded.

size	V	J	D	CDR3	DNA
-	TRBV12-5	TRBJ1-4	TRBD1	CASGLSTGENEKLFF	TGTGCTAGTGGTTTGTCAACAGGGGAGAATGAAAAACTGTTTTTT
-	TRBV16	TRBJ2-6	TRBD1	CASSQTDRAGANVLTF	TGTGCCAGCAGCCAGACAGACAGGGCTGGGGCCAACGTCCTGACTTTC
once	TRBV5-1	TRBJ1-1	-	CASSLGQGPNTEAFF	TGCGCCAGCAGCTTAGGGCAGGGGCCGAACACTGAAGCTTTCTTT
-	TRBV7-6	TRBJ1-5	TRBD1	CASSLVPTGGSGQPQHF	TGTGCCAGCAGCCTTGTCCCAACAGGGGGCTCGGGTCAGCCCCAGCATTTT
-	TRBV13	TRBJ1-1	TRBD1	CASSLHLAGTGGLNTEAFF	TGTGCCAGCAGCCTCCACCTCGCCGGGACAGGGGGCTTGAACACTGAAGCTTTCTTT
-	TRBV7-3	TRBJ1-6	-	CASSPGGQRNSPLHF	TGTGCCAGCAGCCCCGGAGGTCAGCGTAATTCACCCCTCCACTTT
-	TRBV11-2	TRBJ1-2	TRBD1	CASSSSGGGGYTF	TGTGCCAGCAGCTCCTCAGGGGGAGGTGGCTACACCTTC
-	TRBV5-7	TRBJ1-5	TRBD1	CASSPGQENSNQPQHF	TGTGCCAGCAGCCCCGGACAGGAGAATAGCAATCAGCCCCAGCATTTT
-	TRBV11-3	TRBJ2-1	TRBD2	CASSSGGTEQFF	TGTGCCAGCAGCTCCGGGGGGACTGAGCAGTTCTTC
-	TRBV6-5	TRBJ1-1	-	CASQGGGTEAFF	TGTGCCAGTCAGGGAGGCGGCACTGAAGCTTTCTTT
once	TRBV11-2	TRBJ1-2	-	CASSLDGGVYGYTF	TGTGCCAGCAGCCTAGACGGCGGGGTCTATGGCTACACCTTC
-	TRBV2	TRBJ1-6	-	CASSVRSSYNSPLHF	TGTGCCAGCAGTGTACGGAGCTCCTATAATTCACCCCTCCACTTT
-	TRBV5-6	TRBJ1-2	-	CASSLDTGSYGYTF	TGTGCCAGCAGCTTGGATACCGGGAGCTATGGCTACACCTTC
-	TRBV10-1	TRBJ1-4	-	CASSGGLKEKLFF	TGCGCCAGCAGTGGAGGGTTAAAAGAAAAACTGTTTTTT
-	TRBV5-1	TRBJ1-2	-	CASSPGGGIGYTF	TGCGCCAGCAGCCCCGGGGGGGGGATCGGCTACACCTTC
-	TRBV4-2	TRBJ1-2	-	CASSPLGLEGYGYTF	TGTGCCAGCAGCCCCCTAGGACTCGAAGGCTATGGCTACACCTTC
-	TRBV7-2	TRBJ2-3	TRBD1	CASSLLGQRTDTQYF	TGTGCCAGCAGCTTATTGGGACAGCGCACAGATACGCAGTATTTT
-	TRBV5-1	TRBJ1-6	-	CASSSNAQGTNSPLHF	TGCGCCAGCAGCTCCAACGCACAGGGAACGAATTCACCCCTCCACTTT